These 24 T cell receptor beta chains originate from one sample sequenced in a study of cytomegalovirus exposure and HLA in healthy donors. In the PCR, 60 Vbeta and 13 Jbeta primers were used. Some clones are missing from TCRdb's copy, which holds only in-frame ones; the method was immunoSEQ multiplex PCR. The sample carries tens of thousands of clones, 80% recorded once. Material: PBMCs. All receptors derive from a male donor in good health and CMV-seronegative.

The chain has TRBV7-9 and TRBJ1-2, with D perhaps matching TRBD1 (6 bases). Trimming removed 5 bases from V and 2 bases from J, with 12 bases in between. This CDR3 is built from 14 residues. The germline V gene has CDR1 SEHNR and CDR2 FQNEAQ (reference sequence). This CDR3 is CASSTTGTNYGYTF. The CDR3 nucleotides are TGTGCCAGCAGCACAACCGGGACAAACTATGGCTACACCTTC.

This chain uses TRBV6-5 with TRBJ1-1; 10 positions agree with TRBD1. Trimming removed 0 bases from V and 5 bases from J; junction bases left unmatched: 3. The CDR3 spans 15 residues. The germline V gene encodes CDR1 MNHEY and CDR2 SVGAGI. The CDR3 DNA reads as TGTGCCAGCAGTTACTCCTGGACAGGGGGGACTGAAGCTTTCTTT. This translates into CASSYSWTGGTEAFF.

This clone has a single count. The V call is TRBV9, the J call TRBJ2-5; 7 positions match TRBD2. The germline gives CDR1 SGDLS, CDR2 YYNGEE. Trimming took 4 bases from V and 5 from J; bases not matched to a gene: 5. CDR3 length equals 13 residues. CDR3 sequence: CASSSSAGETQYF. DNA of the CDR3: TGTGCCAGCAGCTCCTCAGCGGGGGAGACCCAGTACTTC.

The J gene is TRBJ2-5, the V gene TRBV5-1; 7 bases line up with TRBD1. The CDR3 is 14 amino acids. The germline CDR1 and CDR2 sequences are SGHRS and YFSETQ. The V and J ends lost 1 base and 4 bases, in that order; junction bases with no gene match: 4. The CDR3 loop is CASSLLPGGETQYF. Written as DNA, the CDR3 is TGCGCCAGCAGCTTGCTTCCAGGGGGAGAGACCCAGTACTTC.

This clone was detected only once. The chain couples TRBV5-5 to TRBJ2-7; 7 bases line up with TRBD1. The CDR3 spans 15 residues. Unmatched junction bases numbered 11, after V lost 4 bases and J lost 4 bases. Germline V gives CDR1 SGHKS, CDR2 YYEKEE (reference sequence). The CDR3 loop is CASSDTRGGWYEQYF. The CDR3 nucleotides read TGTGCCAGCAGCGATACCCGAGGGGGCTGGTACGAGCAGTACTTC.

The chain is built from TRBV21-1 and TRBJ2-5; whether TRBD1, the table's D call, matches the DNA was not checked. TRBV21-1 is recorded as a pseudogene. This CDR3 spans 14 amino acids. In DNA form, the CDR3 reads TGTGCCAGCAGCAAACCTGACAGGGGAGAGACCCAGTACTTC. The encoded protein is CASSKPDRGETQYF.

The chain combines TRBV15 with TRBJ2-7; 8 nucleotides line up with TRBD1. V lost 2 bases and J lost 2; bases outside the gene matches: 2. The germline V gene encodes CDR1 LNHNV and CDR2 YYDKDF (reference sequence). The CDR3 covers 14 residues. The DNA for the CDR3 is TGTGCCACCAGCAGAAACAGGGGGGCCTACGAGCAGTACTTC. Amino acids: CATSRNRGAYEQYF.

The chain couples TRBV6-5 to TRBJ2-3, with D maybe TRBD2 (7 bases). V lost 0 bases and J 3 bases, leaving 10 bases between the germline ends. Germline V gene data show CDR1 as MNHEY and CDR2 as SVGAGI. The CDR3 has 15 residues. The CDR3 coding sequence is TGTGCCAGCAGTTACTCGCGGGGGCTTACAGATACGCAGTATTTT. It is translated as CASSYSRGLTDTQYF.

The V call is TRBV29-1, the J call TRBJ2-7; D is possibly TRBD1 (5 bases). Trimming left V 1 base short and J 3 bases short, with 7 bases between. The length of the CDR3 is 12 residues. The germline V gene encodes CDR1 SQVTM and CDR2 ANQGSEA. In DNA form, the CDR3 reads TGCAGCGTTGAAGTCAGGGACTACGAGCAGTACTTC. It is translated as CSVEVRDYEQYF.

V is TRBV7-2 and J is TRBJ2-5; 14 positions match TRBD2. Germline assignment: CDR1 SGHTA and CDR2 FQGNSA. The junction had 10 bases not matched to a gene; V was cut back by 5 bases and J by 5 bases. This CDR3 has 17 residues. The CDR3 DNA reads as TGTGCCAGCAGCCCCCTCGGGACTAGCGGGGGCCTGGAGACCCAGTACTTC. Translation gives CASSPLGTSGGLETQYF.

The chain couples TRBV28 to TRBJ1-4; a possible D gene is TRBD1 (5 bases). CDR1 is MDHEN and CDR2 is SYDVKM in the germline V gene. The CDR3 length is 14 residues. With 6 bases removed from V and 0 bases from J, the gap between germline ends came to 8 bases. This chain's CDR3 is CASSGGATNEKLFF. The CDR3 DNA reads TGTGCCAGCAGCGGGGGAGCAACTAATGAAAAACTGTTTTTT. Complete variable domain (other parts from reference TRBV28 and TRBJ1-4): DVKVTQSSRYLVKRTGEKVFLECVQDMDHENMFWYRQDPGLGLRLIYFSYDVKMKEKGDIPEGYSVSREKKERFSLILESASTNQTSMYLCASSGGATNEKLFFGSGTQLSVL.

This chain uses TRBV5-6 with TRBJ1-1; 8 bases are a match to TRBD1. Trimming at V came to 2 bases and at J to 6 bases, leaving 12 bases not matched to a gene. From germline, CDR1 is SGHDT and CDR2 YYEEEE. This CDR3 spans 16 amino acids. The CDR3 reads CASSFYIRDRWPEAFF. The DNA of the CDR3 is TGTGCCAGCAGCTTTTATATTAGGGACAGGTGGCCTGAAGCTTTCTTT. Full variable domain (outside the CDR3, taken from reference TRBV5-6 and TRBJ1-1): DAGVTQSPTHLIKTRGQQVTLRCSPKSGHDTVSWYQQALGQGPQFIFQYYEEEERQRGNFPDRFSGHQFPNYSSELNVNALLLGDSALYLCASSFYIRDRWPEAFFGQGTRLTVV.

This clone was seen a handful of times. In DNA form, the CDR3 reads TGTGCCAGCAGTTTTTACGGAGACAATCAGCCCCAGCATTTT. Its protein is CASSFYGDNQPQHF. This chain joins TRBV27 and TRBJ1-5; no firm D call. This CDR3 spans 14 amino acids. The V and J ends lost 3 bases and 3 bases respectively, with 9 bases between them. The germline V gene encodes CDR1 MNHEY and CDR2 SMNVEV (reference sequence).

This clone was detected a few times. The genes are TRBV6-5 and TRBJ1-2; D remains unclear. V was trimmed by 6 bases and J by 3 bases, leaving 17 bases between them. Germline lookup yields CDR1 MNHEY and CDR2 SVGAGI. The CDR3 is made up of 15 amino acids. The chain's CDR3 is CASSRDFGYHYGYTF. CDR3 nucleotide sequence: TGTGCCAGCAGCCGAGACTTTGGGTATCACTATGGCTACACCTTC.

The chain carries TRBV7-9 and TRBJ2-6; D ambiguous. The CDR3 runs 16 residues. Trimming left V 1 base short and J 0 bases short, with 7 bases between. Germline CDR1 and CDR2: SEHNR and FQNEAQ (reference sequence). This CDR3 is CASSLGPNSGANVLTF. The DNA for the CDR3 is TGTGCCAGCAGCTTAGGTCCTAACTCTGGGGCCAACGTCCTGACTTTC. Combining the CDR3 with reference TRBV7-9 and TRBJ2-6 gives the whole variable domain DTGVSQNPRHKITKRGQNVTFRCDPISEHNRLYWYRQTLGQGPEFLTYFQNEAQLEKSRLLSDRFSAERPKGSFSTLEIQRTEQGDSAMYLCASSLGPNSGANVLTFGAGSRLTVL.

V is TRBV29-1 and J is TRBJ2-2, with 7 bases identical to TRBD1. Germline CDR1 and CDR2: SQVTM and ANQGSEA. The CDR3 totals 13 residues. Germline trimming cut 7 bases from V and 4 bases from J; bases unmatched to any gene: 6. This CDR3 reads CSGHHRGTGELFF. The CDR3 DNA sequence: TGCAGCGGCCATCACAGGGGCACCGGGGAGCTGTTTTTT.

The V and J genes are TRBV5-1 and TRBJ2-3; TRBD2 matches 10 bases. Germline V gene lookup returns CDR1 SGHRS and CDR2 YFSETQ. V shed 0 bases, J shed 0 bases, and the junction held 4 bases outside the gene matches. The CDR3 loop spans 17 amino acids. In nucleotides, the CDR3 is TGCGCCAGCAGCTTGGAACTAGCGGGGTCGAGCACAGATACGCAGTATTTT. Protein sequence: CASSLELAGSSTDTQYF.

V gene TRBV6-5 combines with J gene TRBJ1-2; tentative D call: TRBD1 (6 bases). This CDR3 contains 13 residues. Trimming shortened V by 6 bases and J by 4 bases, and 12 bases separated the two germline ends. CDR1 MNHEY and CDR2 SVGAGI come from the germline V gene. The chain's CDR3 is CASSSDRSYGYTF. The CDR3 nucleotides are TGTGCCAGCAGCTCCGACAGGTCCTATGGCTACACCTTC.

The DNA for the CDR3 is TGTGCCAGCAGTTACTCGTCCCTAGCTTCGGGCGGGGAGCTGTTTTTT. It is translated as CASSYSSLASGGELFF. The chain recombines TRBV6-5 with TRBJ2-2, with D maybe TRBD2 (5 bases). V was pared by 0 bases and J by 7 bases, with 15 bases between. Germline V gene lookup returns CDR1 MNHEY and CDR2 SVGAGI. The CDR3 has 16 amino acids.

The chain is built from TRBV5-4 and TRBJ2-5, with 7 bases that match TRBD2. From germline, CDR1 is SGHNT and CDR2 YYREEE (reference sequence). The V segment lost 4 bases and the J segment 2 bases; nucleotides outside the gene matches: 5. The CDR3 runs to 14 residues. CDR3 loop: CASSPQAGQETQYF. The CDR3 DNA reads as TGTGCCAGCAGCCCCCAAGCGGGGCAAGAGACCCAGTACTTC. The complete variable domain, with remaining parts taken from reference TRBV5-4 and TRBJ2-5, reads ETGVTQSPTHLIKTRGQQVTLRCSSQSGHNTVSWYQQALGQGPQFIFQYYREEENGRGNFPPRFSGLQFPNYSSELNVNALELDDSALYLCASSPQAGQETQYFGPGTRLLVL.

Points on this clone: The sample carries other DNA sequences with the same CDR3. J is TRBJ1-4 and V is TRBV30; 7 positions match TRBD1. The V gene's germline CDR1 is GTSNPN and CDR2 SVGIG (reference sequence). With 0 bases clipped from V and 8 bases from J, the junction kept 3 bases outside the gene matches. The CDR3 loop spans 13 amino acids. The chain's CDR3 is CAWSVAGGEKLFF. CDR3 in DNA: TGTGCCTGGAGTGTAGCAGGGGGAGAAAAACTGTTTTTT.

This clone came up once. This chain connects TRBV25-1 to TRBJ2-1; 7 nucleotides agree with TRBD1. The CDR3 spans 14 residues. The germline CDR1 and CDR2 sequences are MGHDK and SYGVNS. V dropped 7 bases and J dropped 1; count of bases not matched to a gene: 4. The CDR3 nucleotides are TGTGCCAGCACACCGACAGGGTCCTACAATGAGCAGTTCTTC. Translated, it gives CASTPTGSYNEQFF.

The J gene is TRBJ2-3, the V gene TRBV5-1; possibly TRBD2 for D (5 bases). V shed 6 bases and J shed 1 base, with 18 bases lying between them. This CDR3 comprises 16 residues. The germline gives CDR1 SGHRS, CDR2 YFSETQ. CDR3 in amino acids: CASTFEGGSGTDTQYF. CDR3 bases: TGCGCCAGCACCTTTGAAGGAGGTTCTGGCACAGATACGCAGTATTTT.

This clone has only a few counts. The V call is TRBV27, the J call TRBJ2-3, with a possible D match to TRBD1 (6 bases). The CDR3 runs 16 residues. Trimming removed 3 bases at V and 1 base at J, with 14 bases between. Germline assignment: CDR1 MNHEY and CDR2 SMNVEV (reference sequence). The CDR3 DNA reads TGTGCCAGCAGTTTCCCACGTTGGACAGGCACAGATACGCAGTATTTT. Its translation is CASSFPRWTGTDTQYF.